These 9 T cell receptor beta chains were sequenced from one sample in a study of T cell clones after liver transplantation. Generated by immunoSEQ multiplex PCR, the TCRdb table keeps only in-frame clones and is missing some. The data show about 78,000 clones, with 75% to 90% seen just once and roughly 0.6% held by the top ten. Sequencing used CD4+ T cells from blood, obtained before liver transplant. These receptors all come from a human donor who received a liver transplant.

The chain has TRBV6-5 and TRBJ2-7; D might be TRBD1 or TRBD2, each matching 5 bases. The CDR3 has 15 residues. V shed 6 bases and J shed 4 bases, with 19 bases lying between them. The V gene's germline CDR1 is MNHEY and CDR2 SVGAGI. This chain's CDR3 is CASRRGPSGGYEQYF. The CDR3, as DNA: TGTGCCAGCAGACGGGGACCCTCAGGTGGATACGAGCAGTACTTC.

This rearrangement joins TRBV2 to TRBJ1-1; D perhaps matches TRBD1 (6 bases). V dropped 2 bases and J dropped 8 bases, with 12 bases sitting between them. This CDR3 is built from 13 residues. Looked up from germline, CDR1 is SNHLY and CDR2 is FYNNEI. The CDR3 sequence is CASSESGAGEAFF. The CDR3 DNA reads as TGTGCCAGCAGTGAATCAGGGGCGGGAGAAGCTTTCTTT.

J is TRBJ2-5 and V is TRBV5-1, with TRBD1 identical over 10 bases. Trimming at V came to 2 bases and at J to 4 bases, leaving 2 bases not matched to a gene. CDR1 is SGHRS, CDR2 YFSETQ, per germline. The CDR3 has 14 amino acids. CDR3 protein: CASSFGQGGETQYF. The CDR3 DNA is TGCGCCAGCAGCTTCGGACAGGGGGGAGAGACCCAGTACTTC.

This sequence joins TRBV28 and TRBJ1-1, with D perhaps TRBD1 (5 bases). This CDR3 is 16 amino acids long. Germline loops: CDR1 MDHEN, CDR2 SYDVKM. Between the trimmed V and J ends, which lost 5 bases and 2 bases, there was a span of 18 bases. Here the CDR3 reads CASSLPPPGLNTEAFF. CDR3 sequence (DNA): TGTGCCAGCAGTCTACCACCGCCGGGACTTAACACTGAAGCTTTCTTT. Looking up the rest from reference TRBV28 and TRBJ1-1 gives the full variable domain: DVKVTQSSRYLVKRTGEKVFLECVQDMDHENMFWYRQDPGLGLRLIYFSYDVKMKEKGDIPEGYSVSREKKERFSLILESASTNQTSMYLCASSLPPPGLNTEAFFGQGTRLTVV.

Here the CDR3 DNA reads TGTGCCAGCAGCCAGGGCCGCCTCTCCTACGAGCAGTACTTC. This encodes CASSQGRLSYEQYF. V gene TRBV13 combines with J gene TRBJ2-7, with D tentatively TRBD1 (5 bases). The V gene's germline CDR1 is PRHDT and CDR2 FYEKMQ (reference sequence). Trimming left V 5 bases short and J 0 bases short, with 11 bases between. The CDR3 extends over 14 amino acids.

The chain carries TRBV7-7 and TRBJ2-1, with 8 bases that match TRBD1. Germline V gives CDR1 SSHAT, CDR2 FNYEAQ (reference sequence). The CDR3 extends over 14 amino acids. V lost 5 bases and J lost 4; bases outside the gene matches: 4. The CDR3 protein is CASSPQGDYNEQFF. CDR3 bases: TGTGCCAGCAGCCCACAGGGGGATTACAATGAGCAGTTCTTC.

This clone was recorded only once. V is TRBV9 and J is TRBJ2-3, with a weak D call TRBD2 (5 bases). CDR3 length: 18 amino acids. V lost 0 bases and J lost 0, with 17 bases in between. From germline, CDR1 is SGDLS and CDR2 YYNGEE. The DNA for the CDR3 is TGTGCCAGCAGCGTAGGGAGAGGGAGCGGTTCTAGCACAGATACGCAGTATTTT. The encoded protein is CASSVGRGSGSSTDTQYF.

A few counts support this clone. The chain uses TRBV28 and TRBJ1-1; D unclear. Germline V gene lookup returns CDR1 MDHEN and CDR2 SYDVKM. V lost 2 bases to trimming and J lost 3 bases, with 10 bases between them. The CDR3 spans 14 residues. The CDR3 here is CASSLRRDYTEAFF. DNA of the CDR3: TGTGCCAGCAGTTTAAGGCGTGATTACACTGAAGCTTTCTTT.

This clone was observed a single time. The chain employs TRBV27 and TRBJ1-2, with D possibly being TRBD1 (5 bases). From germline, CDR1 is MNHEY and CDR2 SMNVEV (reference sequence). The CDR3 is 14 residues long. With 4 bases removed from V and 4 bases from J, the gap between germline ends came to 13 bases. The CDR3 nucleotides read TGTGCCAGCAGTTCACAGGCAGGAAGCTATGGCTACACCTTC. It specifies CASSSQAGSYGYTF.